These T cell receptor beta chains were read from a single sample in a study of OX40 agonist ivuxolimab in advanced cancers. Libraries were prepared by immunoSEQ multiplex PCR; TCRdb keeps only in-frame clonotypes and omits some of them. Among about 86,000 clones listed, roughly 89% were seen once. Sequenced here: CD4+ or CD8+ T cells sorted from blood, sampled in a trial of the OX40 agonist ivuxolimab. The receptor source for this set is an adult with an advanced solid tumor such as melanoma, head and neck, liver or kidney cancer. Each CDR3 is given with its conserved first and last residue. A D gene is named only where the DNA matches it firmly. Clone size is not always given. Where it is, it says once, few, many or a class for expanded clones.

size	V	D	J	DNA	CDR3
NA	TRBV30	NA	TRBJ1-6	TGTGCCTGGAGTGTATCCCTGGGAGGAGTAGGATCACCCCTCCACTTT	CAWSVSLGGVGSPLHF
NA	TRBV5-1	NA	TRBJ2-3	TGCGCCAGCAGCTTTGGCGGGAACACAGATACGCAGTATTTT	CASSFGGNTDTQYF
NA	TRBV6-5	TRBD1	TRBJ2-7	TGTGCCAGCAGCTTCCGACAGGGAAGCTCCTACGAGCAGTACTTC	CASSFRQGSSYEQYF
NA	TRBV18	NA	TRBJ1-1	TGTGCCAGCTCACCCGCCAGGGATATGAACACTGAAGCTTTCTTT	CASSPARDMNTEAFF
once	TRBV7-8	TRBD2	TRBJ2-3	TGTGCCAGCAGCTCACCCGGGACTATCCACACAGATACGCAGTATTTT	CASSSPGTIHTDTQYF
NA	TRBV5-4	TRBD1	TRBJ1-1	TGTGCCAGCAGACCGGACAGGAAGGACACTGAAGCTTTCTTT	CASRPDRKDTEAFF
NA	TRBV7-2	TRBD2	TRBJ2-7	TGTGCCAGCAGCGGCTACGCGGGAGGCCAGGACGAGCAGTACTTC	CASSGYAGGQDEQYF
NA	TRBV30	NA	TRBJ2-3	TGTGCCTGGAGTCGTAGTTTTACAGATACGCAGTATTTT	CAWSRSFTDTQYF
NA	TRBV27	TRBD1	TRBJ2-2	TGTGCCAGCAGTAGGTGGACAGGGACCGGGGAGCTGTTTTTT	CASSRWTGTGELFF
NA	TRBV30	TRBD2	TRBJ2-7	TGTGCCTGGACCCCCGGGGGGGTTTACTCCGAGCAGTACTTC	CAWTPGGVYSEQYF
NA	TRBV7-2	NA	TRBJ1-4	TGTGCCAGCAGCTTATTGAGGGGGACGGAAAAACTGTTTTTT	CASSLLRGTEKLFF
NA	TRBV6-1	TRBD1	TRBJ1-3	TGTGCCAGCAGTGAAGCCCCGGGACAGGGGAGAACCATATATTTT	CASSEAPGQGRTIYF
NA	TRBV19	TRBD1	TRBJ1-1	TGTGCCAGTACCGGACAGGGGATGTACACTGAAGCTTTCTTT	CASTGQGMYTEAFF
NA	TRBV11-2	NA	TRBJ1-4	TGTGCCAGCACTCAATGGGGAGCAACTAATGAAAAACTGTTTTTT	CASTQWGATNEKLFF
few	TRBV2	NA	TRBJ2-3	TGTGCCAGCAGTGGGGCTAGCACAGATACGCAGTATTTT	CASSGASTDTQYF
once	TRBV19	NA	TRBJ1-2	TGTGCCAGTAGTATGGGTCAGCTACTAATGTATGGCTACACCTTC	CASSMGQLLMYGYTF
NA	TRBV7-3	NA	TRBJ1-1	TGTGCCAGCAGCTTAAAACGGGTTGGGCCGAACACTGAAGCTTTCTTT	CASSLKRVGPNTEAFF
NA	TRBV6-1	NA	TRBJ2-1	TGTGCCAGCAGTGAATCGGGGCAGGGGTCCCCGCAAAGTTACAATGAGCAGTTCTTC	CASSESGQGSPQSYNEQFF
NA	TRBV27	NA	TRBJ1-1	TGTGCCAGCACCCGAAGGTCGGGGCTCACCGGTACCTACACTGAAGCTTTCTTT	CASTRRSGLTGTYTEAFF
NA	TRBV5-1	TRBD2	TRBJ2-3	TGCGCCAGCAGCCCGGGGACTAGCGGACGCACAGATACGCAGTATTTT	CASSPGTSGRTDTQYF
once	TRBV19	TRBD2	TRBJ2-1	TGTGCCAGTAGTATAGTAGCGACTAGCGGGGGCGATGAGCAGTTCTTC	CASSIVATSGGDEQFF
once	TRBV15	NA	TRBJ1-2	TGTGCCACCAGCACCCGACAGAGGGGCTACACCTTC	CATSTRQRGYTF
NA	TRBV29-1	NA	TRBJ2-2	TGCAGCGTTGAAAGAAGCCTGAACACCGGGGAGCTGTTTTTT	CSVERSLNTGELFF
once	TRBV4-1	TRBD1	TRBJ1-2	TGCGCCAGCAGCCAAGATCAGGACAGGGCGAGCTATGGCTACACCTTC	CASSQDQDRASYGYTF
NA	TRBV19	TRBD1	TRBJ2-3	TGTGCCAGTAGTACCGCCTCCGGGACAGGGTGGGGGAATACGCAGTATTTT	CASSTASGTGWGNTQYF
medium-sized	TRBV30	NA	TRBJ1-2	TGTGCCTGGAGTTCTGGGACTGCCAGAACCTTC	CAWSSGTARTF
NA	TRBV6-5	TRBD2	TRBJ2-7	TGTGCCAGCAGTTACTCCGGGGGGGCATCCTACGAGCAGTACTTC	CASSYSGGASYEQYF
NA	TRBV5-1	NA	TRBJ1-2	TGCGCCAGCAGCTTGGAAACGGGGGCAGGAGGAGGCTACACCTTC	CASSLETGAGGGYTF
NA	TRBV6-1	TRBD2	TRBJ2-2	TGTGCCAGCAGTGAAAGCGGGAGGAACACCGGGGAGCTGTTTTTT	CASSESGRNTGELFF
once	TRBV30	TRBD1	TRBJ2-5	TGTGCCTGGAGTGTCCCTGCGACAGGGGCTGAGACCCAGTACTTC	CAWSVPATGAETQYF
NA	TRBV5-1	NA	TRBJ2-7	TGCGCCAGCCAAACGACGGGTAGCCTCCCCAACGAGCAGTACTTC	CASQTTGSLPNEQYF
NA	TRBV19	TRBD2	TRBJ2-1	TGTGCCAGTAGAGAACTAGCGGATTACAATGAGCAGTTCTTC	CASRELADYNEQFF
NA	TRBV7-9	NA	TRBJ2-2	TGTGCCAGCAGCTTTTGGGACTCTAACACCGGGGAGCTGTTTTTT	CASSFWDSNTGELFF
NA	TRBV11-3	NA	TRBJ1-3	TGTGCCAGCAGCTTAAGTCTGGGCGACACCATATATTTT	CASSLSLGDTIYF
NA	TRBV25-1	NA	TRBJ1-2	TGTGCCAGCAGTGACCTTGGGAGGCCCCCCTATGGCTACACCTTC	CASSDLGRPPYGYTF
NA	TRBV6-5	NA	TRBJ1-1	TGTGCCAGCAGTTACAGGAGCGACACTGAAGCTTTCTTT	CASSYRSDTEAFF
NA	TRBV5-1	NA	TRBJ2-2	TGCGCCAGCAGCTCGGAAGGGGAGCTGTTTTTT	CASSSEGELFF
NA	TRBV28	NA	TRBJ2-4	TGTGCCAGCAGCCGAGGGGGTCGAAACATTCAGTACTTC	CASSRGGRNIQYF
NA	TRBV7-9	NA	TRBJ1-5	TGTGCCAGCAGCTTAGTGGGTACAGGGAATCAGCCCCAGCATTTT	CASSLVGTGNQPQHF
NA	TRBV30	NA	TRBJ2-1	TGTGCCTGTGGGGATCCGAGGAATGAGCAGTTCTTC	CACGDPRNEQFF
once	TRBV28	TRBD2	TRBJ2-3	TGTGCCAGCAGTTTAGGTCCTAGCGGGAGTGCAGATACGCAGTATTTT	CASSLGPSGSADTQYF
once	TRBV10-1	NA	TRBJ2-1	TGCGCCAGCAGTGACTCTGGAGCAGCCTACAATGAGCAGTTCTTC	CASSDSGAAYNEQFF
NA	TRBV5-1	NA	TRBJ2-6	TGCGCCAGCAGCCCGCCCTCTGGGGCCAACGTCCTGACTTTC	CASSPPSGANVLTF
NA	TRBV7-9	NA	TRBJ2-2	TGTGCCAGCAGCTTAGGGCAGGCCGGGGAGCTGTTTTTT	CASSLGQAGELFF
NA	TRBV30	TRBD1	TRBJ1-2	TGTGCCTGGAGTGTAAGGACAGGGGACAGTGGCTACACCTTC	CAWSVRTGDSGYTF
NA	TRBV5-4	TRBD1	TRBJ2-1	TGTGCCAGCAGCTTGGCACAGGGGGTCTACAATGAGCAGTTCTTC	CASSLAQGVYNEQFF
NA	TRBV28	NA	TRBJ1-3	TGTGCCAGCCGTTCTGGAAACACCATATATTTT	CASRSGNTIYF
once	TRBV7-2	NA	TRBJ1-2	TGTGCCAGCAGCTTACAGGATAACTATGGCTACACCTTC	CASSLQDNYGYTF
NA	TRBV29-1	TRBD1	TRBJ1-1	TGCAGCGTGATTGGGACAGCTATGAACACTGAAGCTTTCTTT	CSVIGTAMNTEAFF
NA	TRBV5-1	TRBD2	TRBJ2-5	TGCGCCAGCAGCTGGGGACTAGCGGGGGGAGAGACCCAGTACTTC	CASSWGLAGGETQYF
once	TRBV27	NA	TRBJ2-3	TGTGCCAGCAGTTTATTCAAAGGGATGCAAGATACGCAGTATTTT	CASSLFKGMQDTQYF
NA	TRBV28	NA	TRBJ1-4	TGTGCCAGCAGTTTTAGCCGGGCCTTAAATGAAAAACTGTTTTTT	CASSFSRALNEKLFF
NA	TRBV30	NA	TRBJ2-2	TGTGCCTGGAGTAAGGGGGGGACGAACACCGGGGAGCTGTTTTTT	CAWSKGGTNTGELFF
NA	TRBV4-2	TRBD1	TRBJ1-5	TGTGCCAGCAGTGACAGGGGTACGAAGCAGCCCCAGCATTTT	CASSDRGTKQPQHF
NA	TRBV7-9	NA	TRBJ1-1	TGTGCCAGCACTCCTCAGGCACTGAACACTGAAGCTTTCTTT	CASTPQALNTEAFF